One sample yielded the 4 T cell receptor beta chains listed below, sequenced in a study of blood T cell repertoires in COVID-19 (TCRdb year 2020). Library construction relied on the immunoSEQ multiplex PCR assay. TCRdb limited this immuneACCESS table to in-frame rearrangements with V and J called. A share of clones is missing; checked studies link under half to unresolved V genes, and the rest is unexplained. The sample profile shows some 89,000 clones; 81% of them were found once. 4% to 5.5% of the sample is taken by the ten largest. The sample consisted of peripheral blood. The receptors were sampled from a man in his 60s with acute or convalescent COVID-19.

The chain couples TRBV5-1 to TRBJ1-1, with TRBD1 identical over 9 bases. The CDR3 has 16 amino acids. The trim removed 5 bases at V and 0 bases at J, leaving 8 bases unmatched. The germline CDR1 and CDR2 sequences are SGHRS and YFSETQ. CDR3 bases: TGCGCCAGCAGATTTGTGGACAGGGGCATGAACACTGAAGCTTTCTTT. Translation: CASRFVDRGMNTEAFF.

Here the CDR3 DNA reads TGTGCCAGCAGCCAAGGCACAGGGGGCCGCGGCTACACCTTC. Translating it yields CASSQGTGGRGYTF. V usage is TRBV3-1 (or the pseudogene TRBV3-2) and J usage is TRBJ1-2; 9 bases agree with TRBD1. The V gene's germline CDR1 is LGHDT and CDR2 YNNKEL (reference sequence). This CDR3 region has 14 residues. Trimming at V came to 1 base and at J to 8 bases, leaving 5 bases not matched to a gene.

The chain combines TRBV2 with TRBJ2-5, with D possibly TRBD2 on 6 matching bases. The length of the CDR3 is 13 residues. Germline loops: CDR1 SNHLY, CDR2 FYNNEI. The V end lost 7 bases, the J end lost 2 bases, and 11 bases lay between the germline ends. CDR3 sequence reads: CASMGTSQETQYF. Here the CDR3 DNA reads TGTGCCAGCATGGGGACTTCGCAAGAGACCCAGTACTTC.

There are a few counts of this clone. The CDR3 here is CASIGTDEIGITGYTF. In DNA, the CDR3 is TGTGCCAGCATCGGGACAGACGAGATCGGGATTACTGGCTACACCTTC. The V call is TRBV5-4, the J call TRBJ1-2, with 7 bases lining up with TRBD1. Trimming removed 6 bases from V and 7 bases from J; junction bases left unmatched: 18. The CDR3 covers 16 residues. Germline CDR1 and CDR2: SGHNT and YYREEE (reference sequence).